These T cell receptor beta chains were read from a single sample in a study of blood T cell repertoires in COVID-19. Some clones are missing from TCRdb's copy, which holds only in-frame ones; the method was immunoSEQ multiplex PCR. Of about 100,000 clones in the sample, 91% were seen once. Sequenced sample: peripheral blood. Source of these receptors: a human donor in a cohort sampled during active COVID-19. Each CDR3 is given with its conserved first and last residue.

v_call cdr3_aa
TRBV7-9 CASELAASYEQYF
TRBV11-2 CASSFWEESGTSEGNEQFF
TRBV10-3 CAISLTPGDSPLHF
TRBV30 CAWSGEGLYGYTF
TRBV6-4 CASSDSSGSYNEQFF
TRBV19 CASMDRTAPYEQYF
TRBV11-2 CASSLVPYTDTQYF
TRBV4-3 CASSQGITQGYTQYF
TRBV6-5 CASSLGTGRTDTQYF
TRBV9 CASSVAPLHEQYF
TRBV15 CATSTRQGGEKLFF
TRBV4-2 CASSQKTLAGETYEQYF
TRBV5-1 CASSLERVSYNEQFF
TRBV24-1 CATSAFSRGGTHNEQFF
TRBV7-8 CASSFSVLYEQFF
TRBV6-1 CASSVEYRGGNQPQHF
TRBV7-8 CASSLSGSGLTSSYEQYF
TRBV6-5 CASSPSQGSYNEQFF
TRBV2 CASSDGGSAGQPQHF
TRBV3-1/TRBV3-2 CASSHISGSDYNEQFF
TRBV19 CASSALPGTGDKGYGYTF
TRBV5-5 CASSFFRVSGDTQYF
TRBV9 CASSRSGQGAYEQYF
TRBV9 CASSVETGVLDTQYF
TRBV6-5 CASSTFARHEKLFF
TRBV30 CALSRDRGPSSYNEQFF
TRBV6-4 CASSDSPGMNTEAFF
TRBV3-1/TRBV3-2 CASSQDTGGSYEQYF
TRBV6-2/TRBV6-3 CASSPGQLNNEQFF
TRBV13 CASSLVVRANTEAFF
TRBV21-1 CASSKGRDRGPEAFF
TRBV2 CASRPTGANTGELFF
TRBV11-2 CASSLSNGNTEAFF
TRBV5-6 CASSPPSGVGTDGYTF
TRBV7-9 CASPGQGRGNTEAFF
TRBV10-3 CAISESGQGSGYEQYF
TRBV11-2 CASSLTDSNQPQHF
TRBV3-1/TRBV3-2 CASSQGRERPEQYF
TRBV24-1 CATSPGSYEQYF
TRBV7-2 CASSPRQGLTEAFF
TRBV6-6 CASSLGRVVDRSGNTIYF
TRBV28 CASSLGGGRGNTIYF
TRBV5-1 CASSLGGPNGYTF
TRBV3-1/TRBV3-2 CASSQRQGADSPLHF
TRBV12-3/TRBV12-4 CASSTLATYEQYF
TRBV27 CASSFRSSYEQYF
TRBV18 CASSPETGRTEAFF
TRBV7-2 CASSLGSGQGYEQYF